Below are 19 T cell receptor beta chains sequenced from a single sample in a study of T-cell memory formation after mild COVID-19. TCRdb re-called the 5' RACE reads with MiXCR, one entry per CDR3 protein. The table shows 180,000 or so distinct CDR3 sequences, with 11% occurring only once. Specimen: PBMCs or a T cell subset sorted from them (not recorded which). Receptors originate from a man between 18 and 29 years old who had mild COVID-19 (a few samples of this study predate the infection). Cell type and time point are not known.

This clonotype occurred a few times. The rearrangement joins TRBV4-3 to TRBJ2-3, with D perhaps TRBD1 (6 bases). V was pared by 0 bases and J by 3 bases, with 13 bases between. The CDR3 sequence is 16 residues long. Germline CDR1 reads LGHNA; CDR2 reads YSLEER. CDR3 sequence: CASSQDPPGQTDTQYF. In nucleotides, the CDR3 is TGCGCCAGCAGCCAAGATCCCCCAGGACAGACAGATACGCAGTATTTT.

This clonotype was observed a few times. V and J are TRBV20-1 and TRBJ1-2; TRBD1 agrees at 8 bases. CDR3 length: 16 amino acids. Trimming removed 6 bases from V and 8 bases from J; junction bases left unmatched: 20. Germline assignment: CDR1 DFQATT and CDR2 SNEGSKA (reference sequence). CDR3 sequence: CSAKLPLAGGAGGYTF. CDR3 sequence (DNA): TGCAGTGCCAAGCTCCCCTTGGCAGGGGGCGCGGGGGGCTACACCTTC.

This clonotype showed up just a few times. CDR3 protein: CASSLESSGTQYF. The CDR3 DNA reads as TGTGCCAGCAGCTTAGAGAGCTCAGGGACCCAGTACTTC. The chain couples TRBV7-6 to TRBJ2-5; D call uncertain. The CDR3 covers 13 residues. Germline V gene lookup returns CDR1 SGHVS and CDR2 FNYEAQ. V was clipped by 1 base and J by 7 bases, with 10 bases between them.

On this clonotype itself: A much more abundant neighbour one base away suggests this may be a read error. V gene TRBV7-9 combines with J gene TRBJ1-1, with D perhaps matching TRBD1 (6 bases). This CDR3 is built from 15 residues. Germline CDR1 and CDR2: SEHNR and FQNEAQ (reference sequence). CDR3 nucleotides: TGTGCCAGCAGCCCTTTCACTAGGGGGAACACTGAACCTTTCTTT. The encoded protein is CASSPFTRGNTEPFF. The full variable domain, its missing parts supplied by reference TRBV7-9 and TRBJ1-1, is DTGVSQNPRHKITKRGQNVTFRCDPISEHNRLYWYRQTLGQGPEFLTYFQNEAQLEKSRLLSDRFSAERPKGSFSTLEIQRTEQGDSAMYLCASSPFTRGNTEPFFGQGTRLTVV.

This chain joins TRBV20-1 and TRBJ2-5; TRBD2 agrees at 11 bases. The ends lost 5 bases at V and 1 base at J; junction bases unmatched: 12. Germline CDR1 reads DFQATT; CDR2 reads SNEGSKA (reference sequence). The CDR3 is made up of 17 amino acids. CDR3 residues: CSAVSSGGPAFQETQYF. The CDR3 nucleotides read TGCAGTGCTGTCTCTAGCGGGGGGCCCGCCTTCCAAGAGACCCAGTACTTC.

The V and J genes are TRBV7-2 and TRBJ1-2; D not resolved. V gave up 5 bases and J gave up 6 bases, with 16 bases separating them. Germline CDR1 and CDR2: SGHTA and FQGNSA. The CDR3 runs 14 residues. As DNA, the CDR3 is TGTGCCAGCAGCAGAGCGGGCCCGCTCGATGGCTACACCTTC. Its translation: CASSRAGPLDGYTF.

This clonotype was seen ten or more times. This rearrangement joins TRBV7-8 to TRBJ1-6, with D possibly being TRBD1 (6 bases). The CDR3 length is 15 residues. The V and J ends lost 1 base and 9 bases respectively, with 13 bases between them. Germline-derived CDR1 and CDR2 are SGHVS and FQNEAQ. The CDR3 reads CASSLDRLGASPLHF. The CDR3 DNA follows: TGTGCCAGCAGCTTAGACCGGCTGGGGGCTTCACCCCTCCACTTT.

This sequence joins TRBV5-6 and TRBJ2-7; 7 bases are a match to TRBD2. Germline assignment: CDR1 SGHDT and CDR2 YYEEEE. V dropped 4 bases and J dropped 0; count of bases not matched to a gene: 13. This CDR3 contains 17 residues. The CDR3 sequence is CASSAREAKWSSYEQYF. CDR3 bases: TGTGCCAGCAGCGCTCGGGAGGCAAAATGGTCCTCCTACGAGCAGTACTTC.

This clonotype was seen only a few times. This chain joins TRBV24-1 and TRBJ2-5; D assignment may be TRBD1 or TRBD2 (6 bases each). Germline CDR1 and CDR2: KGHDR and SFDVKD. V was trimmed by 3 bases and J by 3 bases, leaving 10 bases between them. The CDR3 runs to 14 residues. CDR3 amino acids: CATSDPGEEETQYF. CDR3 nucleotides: TGTGCCACCAGTGATCCAGGGGAGGAAGAGACCCAGTACTTC.

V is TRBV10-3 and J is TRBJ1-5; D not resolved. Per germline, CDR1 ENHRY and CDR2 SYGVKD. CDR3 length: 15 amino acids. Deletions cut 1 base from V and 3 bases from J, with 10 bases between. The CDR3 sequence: CAISEFAGDNQPQHF. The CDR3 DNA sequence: TGTGCCATCAGTGAGTTCGCAGGCGACAATCAGCCCCAGCATTTT.

CDR3 nucleotide sequence: TGCGCCAGCAGCCTCCAGGAGCCCTACAATGAGCAGTTCTTC. Protein sequence: CASSLQEPYNEQFF. The chain uses TRBV4-3 and TRBJ2-1; D not resolved. This CDR3 region has 14 residues. Trimming cost V 4 bases and J 2 bases, with 9 bases left between them. The germline V gene has CDR1 LGHNA and CDR2 YSLEER.

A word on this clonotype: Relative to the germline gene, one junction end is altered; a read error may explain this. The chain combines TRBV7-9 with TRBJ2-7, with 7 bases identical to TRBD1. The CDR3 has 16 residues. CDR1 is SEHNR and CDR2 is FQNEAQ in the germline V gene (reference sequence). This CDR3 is CACSLTPGQKTYEQYF. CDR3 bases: TGTGCCTGCAGCCTAACTCCGGGACAGAAAACCTACGAGCAGTACTTC. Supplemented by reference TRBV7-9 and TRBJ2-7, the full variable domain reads DTGVSQNPRHKITKRGQNVTFRCDPISEHNRLYWYRQTLGQGPEFLTYFQNEAQLEKSRLLSDRFSAERPKGSFSTLEIQRTEQGDSAMYLCACSLTPGQKTYEQYFGPGTRLTVT.

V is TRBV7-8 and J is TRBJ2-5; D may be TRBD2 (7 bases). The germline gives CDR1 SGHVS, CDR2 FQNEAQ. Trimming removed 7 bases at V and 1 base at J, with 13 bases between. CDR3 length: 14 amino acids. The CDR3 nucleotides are TGTGCCAGCACCTATAGGGGGGGCCAAGAGACCCAGTACTTC. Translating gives CASTYRGGQETQYF.

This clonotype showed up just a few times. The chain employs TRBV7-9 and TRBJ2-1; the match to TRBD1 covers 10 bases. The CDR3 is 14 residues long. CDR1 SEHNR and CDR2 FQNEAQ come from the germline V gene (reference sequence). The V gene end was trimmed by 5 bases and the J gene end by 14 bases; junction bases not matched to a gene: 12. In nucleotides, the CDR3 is TGTGCCAGCAGCCTCGGGACAGGGGAGAGAGCGAAGTTCTTC. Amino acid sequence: CASSLGTGERAKFF.

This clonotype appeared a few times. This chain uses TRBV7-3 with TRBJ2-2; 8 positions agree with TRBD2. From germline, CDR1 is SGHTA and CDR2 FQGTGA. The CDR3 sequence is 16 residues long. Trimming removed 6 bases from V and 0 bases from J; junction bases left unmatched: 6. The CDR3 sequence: CASSLSGGPNTGELFF. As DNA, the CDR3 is TGTGCCAGCAGTCTCAGCGGGGGCCCGAACACCGGGGAGCTGTTTTTT.

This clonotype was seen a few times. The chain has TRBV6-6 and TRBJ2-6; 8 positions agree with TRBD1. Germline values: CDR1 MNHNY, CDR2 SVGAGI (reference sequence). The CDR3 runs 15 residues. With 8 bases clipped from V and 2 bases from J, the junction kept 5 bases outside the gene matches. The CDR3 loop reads CASQGASTGANVLTF. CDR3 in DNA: TGTGCCAGCCAGGGGGCATCCACTGGGGCCAACGTCCTGACTTTC.

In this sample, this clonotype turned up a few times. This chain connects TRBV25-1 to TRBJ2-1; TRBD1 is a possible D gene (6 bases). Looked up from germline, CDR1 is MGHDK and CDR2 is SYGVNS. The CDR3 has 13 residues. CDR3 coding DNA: TGTGCTACCCAAGGGGGTGCCTACAATGAGCAGTTCTTC. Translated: CATQGGAYNEQFF. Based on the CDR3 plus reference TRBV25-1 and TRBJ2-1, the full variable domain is EADIYQTPRYLVIGTGKKITLECSQTMGHDKMYWYQQDPGMELHLIHYSYGVNSTEKGDLSSESTVSRIRTEHFPLTLESARPSHTSQYLCATQGGAYNEQFFGPGTRLTVL.

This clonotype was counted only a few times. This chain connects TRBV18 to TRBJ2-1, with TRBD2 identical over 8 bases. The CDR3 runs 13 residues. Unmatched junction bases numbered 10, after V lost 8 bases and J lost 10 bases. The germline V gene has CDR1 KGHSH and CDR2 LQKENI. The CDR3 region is CASEGLDSREQFF. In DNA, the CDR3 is TGTGCCAGCGAGGGACTAGATAGTCGCGAGCAGTTCTTC. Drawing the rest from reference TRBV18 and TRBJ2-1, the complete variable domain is NAGVMQNPRHLVRRRGQEARLRCSPMKGHSHVYWYRQLPEEGLKFMVYLQKENIIDESGMPKERFSAEFPKEGPSILRIQQVVRGDSAAYFCASEGLDSREQFFGPGTRLTVL.

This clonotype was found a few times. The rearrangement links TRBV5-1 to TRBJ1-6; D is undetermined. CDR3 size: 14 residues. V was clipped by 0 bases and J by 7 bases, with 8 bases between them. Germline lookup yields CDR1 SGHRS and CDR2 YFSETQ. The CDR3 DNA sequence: TGCGCCAGCAGCTTGGACCTGGGAAATTCACCCCTCCACTTT. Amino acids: CASSLDLGNSPLHF.